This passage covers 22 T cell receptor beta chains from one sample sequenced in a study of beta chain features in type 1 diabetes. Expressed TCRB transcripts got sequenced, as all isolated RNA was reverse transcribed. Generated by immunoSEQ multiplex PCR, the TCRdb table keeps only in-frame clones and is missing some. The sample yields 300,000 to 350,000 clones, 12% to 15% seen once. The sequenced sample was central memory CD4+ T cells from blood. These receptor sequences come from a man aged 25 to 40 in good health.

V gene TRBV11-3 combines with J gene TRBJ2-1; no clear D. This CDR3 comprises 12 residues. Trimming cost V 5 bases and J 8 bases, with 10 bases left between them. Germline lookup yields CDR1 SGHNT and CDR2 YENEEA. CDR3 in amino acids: CASSNPVDEQFF. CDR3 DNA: TGTGCCAGCAGCAACCCGGTTGATGAGCAGTTCTTC.

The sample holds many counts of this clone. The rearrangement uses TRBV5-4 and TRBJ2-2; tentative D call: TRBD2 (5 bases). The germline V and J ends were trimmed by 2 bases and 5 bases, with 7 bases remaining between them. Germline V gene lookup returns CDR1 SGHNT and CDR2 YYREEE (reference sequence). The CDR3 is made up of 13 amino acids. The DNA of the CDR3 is TGTGCCAGCAGCTTTCCGGGAACCGGGGAGCTGTTTTTT. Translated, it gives CASSFPGTGELFF.

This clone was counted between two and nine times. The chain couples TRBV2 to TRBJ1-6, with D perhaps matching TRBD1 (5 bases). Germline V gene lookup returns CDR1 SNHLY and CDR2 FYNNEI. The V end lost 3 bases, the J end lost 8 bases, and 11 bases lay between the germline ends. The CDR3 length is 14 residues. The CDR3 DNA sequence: TGTGCCAGCAGTGATCTGGGAGGGGATTCACCCCTCCACTTT. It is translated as CASSDLGGDSPLHF.

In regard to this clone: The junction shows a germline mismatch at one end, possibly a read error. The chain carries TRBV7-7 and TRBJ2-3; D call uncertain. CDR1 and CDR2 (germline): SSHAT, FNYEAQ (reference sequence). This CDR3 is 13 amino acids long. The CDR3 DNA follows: TGTGCTAGCAGCTCCACGGCACGAGATACGCAGTATTTT. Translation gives CASSSTARDTQYF.

CDR3 in amino acids: CASSFQGGTNEKLFF. CDR3 nucleotide sequence: TGTGCCAGCAGCTTCCAGGGAGGGACTAATGAAAAACTGTTTTTT. The chain couples TRBV11-2 to TRBJ1-4; possible D gene TRBD1, 5 bases. Trimming left V 3 bases short and J 2 bases short, with 10 bases between. The CDR3 spans 15 residues. CDR1 and CDR2 (germline): SGHAT, FQNNGV.

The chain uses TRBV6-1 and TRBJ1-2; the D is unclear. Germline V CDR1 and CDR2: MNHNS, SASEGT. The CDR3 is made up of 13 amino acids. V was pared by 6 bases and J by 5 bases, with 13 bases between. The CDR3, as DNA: TGTGCCAGCAGCCCCGCGGACGTTTATGGCTACACCTTC. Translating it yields CASSPADVYGYTF.

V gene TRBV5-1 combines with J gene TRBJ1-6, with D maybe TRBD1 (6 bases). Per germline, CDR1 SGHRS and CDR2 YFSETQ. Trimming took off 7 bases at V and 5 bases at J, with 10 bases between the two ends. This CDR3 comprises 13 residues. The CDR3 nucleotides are TGCGCCAGCCGACAGGCCGATAATTCACCCCTCCACTTT. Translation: CASRQADNSPLHF.

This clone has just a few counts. CDR3 coding DNA: TGTGCCAGCAATGGACAGGGTCCCACAGATACGCAGTATTTT. Its protein is CASNGQGPTDTQYF. V and J are TRBV2 and TRBJ2-3; 8 bases are shared with TRBD1. V was pared by 7 bases and J by 2 bases, with 5 bases of the junction left unmatched. Per the germline V gene, CDR1 is SNHLY and CDR2 is FYNNEI. The CDR3 spans 14 residues. The full variable domain, its missing parts supplied by reference TRBV2 and TRBJ2-3, is EPEVTQTPSHQVTQMGQEVILRCVPISNHLYFYWYRQILGQKVEFLVSFYNNEISEKSEIFDDQFSVERPDGSNFTLKIRSTKLEDSAMYFCASNGQGPTDTQYFGPGTRLTVL.

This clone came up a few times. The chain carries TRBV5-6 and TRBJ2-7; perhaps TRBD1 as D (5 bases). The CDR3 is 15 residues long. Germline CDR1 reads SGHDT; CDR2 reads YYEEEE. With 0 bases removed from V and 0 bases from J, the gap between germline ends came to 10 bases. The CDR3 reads CASSLGQSSSYEQYF. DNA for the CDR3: TGTGCCAGCAGCTTGGGACAGTCAAGCTCCTACGAGCAGTACTTC.

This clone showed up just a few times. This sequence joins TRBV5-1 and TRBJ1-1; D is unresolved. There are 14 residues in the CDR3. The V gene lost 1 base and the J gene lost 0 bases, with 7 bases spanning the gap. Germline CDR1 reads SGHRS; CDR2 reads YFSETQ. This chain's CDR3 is CASSLTELNTEAFF. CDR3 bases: TGCGCCAGCAGCTTGACGGAGCTGAACACTGAAGCTTTCTTT.

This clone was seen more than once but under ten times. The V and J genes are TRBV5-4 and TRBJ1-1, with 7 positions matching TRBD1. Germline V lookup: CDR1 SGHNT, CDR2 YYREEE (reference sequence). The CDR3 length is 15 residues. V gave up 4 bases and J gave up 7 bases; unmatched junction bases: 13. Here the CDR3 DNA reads TGTGCCAGCAGCCCTCCCGCACAGGGGAGTGTTGAAGCTTTCTTT. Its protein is CASSPPAQGSVEAFF. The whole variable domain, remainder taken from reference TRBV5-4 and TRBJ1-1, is ETGVTQSPTHLIKTRGQQVTLRCSSQSGHNTVSWYQQALGQGPQFIFQYYREEENGRGNFPPRFSGLQFPNYSSELNVNALELDDSALYLCASSPPAQGSVEAFFGQGTRLTVV.

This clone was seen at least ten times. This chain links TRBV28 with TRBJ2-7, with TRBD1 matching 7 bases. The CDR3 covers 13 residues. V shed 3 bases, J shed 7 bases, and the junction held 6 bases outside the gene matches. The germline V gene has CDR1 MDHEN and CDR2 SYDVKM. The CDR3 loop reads CASSLGQSREQYV. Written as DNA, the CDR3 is TGTGCCAGCAGTTTGGGACAGTCTAGGGAGCAGTACGTC.

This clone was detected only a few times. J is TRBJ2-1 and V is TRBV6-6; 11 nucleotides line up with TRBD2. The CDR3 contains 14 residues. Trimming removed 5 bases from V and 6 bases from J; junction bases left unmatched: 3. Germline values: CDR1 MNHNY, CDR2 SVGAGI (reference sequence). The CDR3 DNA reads TGTGCCAGCAGTCGACTAGCGGGGCCCAATGAGCAGTTCTTC. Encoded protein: CASSRLAGPNEQFF.

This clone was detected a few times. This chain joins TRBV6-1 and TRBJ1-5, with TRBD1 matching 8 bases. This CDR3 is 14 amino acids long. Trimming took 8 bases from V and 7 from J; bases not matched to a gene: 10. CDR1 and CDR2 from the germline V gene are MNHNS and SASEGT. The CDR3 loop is CASLALTGDQPQHF. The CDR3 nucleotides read TGTGCCAGCCTAGCCCTGACAGGGGACCAGCCCCAGCATTTT.

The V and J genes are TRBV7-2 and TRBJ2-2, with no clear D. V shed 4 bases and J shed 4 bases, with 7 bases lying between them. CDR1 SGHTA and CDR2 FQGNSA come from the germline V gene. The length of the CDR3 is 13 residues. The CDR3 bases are TGTGCCAGCAGCTACGAGGTCACCGGGGAGCTGTTTTTT. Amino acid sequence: CASSYEVTGELFF.

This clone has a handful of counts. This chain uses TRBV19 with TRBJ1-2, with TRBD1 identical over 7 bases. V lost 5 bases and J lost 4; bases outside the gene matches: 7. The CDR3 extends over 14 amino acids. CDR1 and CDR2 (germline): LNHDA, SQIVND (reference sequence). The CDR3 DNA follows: TGTGCCAGTAGTCTCGGAGGGGGCATCTATGGCTACACCTTC. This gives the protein CASSLGGGIYGYTF. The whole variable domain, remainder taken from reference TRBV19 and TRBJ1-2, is DGGITQSPKYLFRKEGQNVTLSCEQNLNHDAMYWYRQDPGQGLRLIYYSQIVNDFQKGDIAEGYSVSREKKESFPLTVTSAQKNPTAFYLCASSLGGGIYGYTFGSGTRLTVV.

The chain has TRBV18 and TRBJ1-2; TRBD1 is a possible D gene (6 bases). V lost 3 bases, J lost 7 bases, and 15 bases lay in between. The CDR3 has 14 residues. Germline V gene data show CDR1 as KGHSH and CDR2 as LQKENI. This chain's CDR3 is CASSPDRSSPGYTF. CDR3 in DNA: TGTGCCAGCTCACCTGACAGGAGTTCCCCTGGCTACACCTTC.

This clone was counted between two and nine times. The DNA of the CDR3 is TGTGCCACCCGAAGGACGAAGGCCGGGGAGCTGTTTTTT. Translating gives CATRRTKAGELFF. The gene calls are TRBV28 and TRBJ2-2, with D unclear. CDR3 size: 13 residues. CDR1 is MDHEN and CDR2 is SYDVKM in the germline V gene. V gave up 10 bases and J gave up 6 bases, with 15 bases separating them. Looking up the rest from reference TRBV28 and TRBJ2-2 gives the full variable domain: DVKVTQSSRYLVKRTGEKVFLECVQDMDHENMFWYRQDPGLGLRLIYFSYDVKMKEKGDIPEGYSVSREKKERFSLILESASTNQTSMYLCATRRTKAGELFFGEGSRLTVL.

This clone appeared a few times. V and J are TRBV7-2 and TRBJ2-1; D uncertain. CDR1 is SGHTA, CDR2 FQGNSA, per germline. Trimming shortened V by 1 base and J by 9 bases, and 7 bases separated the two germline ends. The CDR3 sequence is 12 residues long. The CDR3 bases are TGTGCCAGCAGCTTAGTCAGTAGTGAGCAGTTCTTC. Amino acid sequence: CASSLVSSEQFF.

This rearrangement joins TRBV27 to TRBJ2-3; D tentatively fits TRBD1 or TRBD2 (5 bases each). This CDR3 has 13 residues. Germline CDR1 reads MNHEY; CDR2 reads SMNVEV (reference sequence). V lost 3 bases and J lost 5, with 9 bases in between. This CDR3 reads CASSLRGQDTQYF. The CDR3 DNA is TGTGCCAGCAGTTTGAGGGGTCAAGATACGCAGTATTTT.

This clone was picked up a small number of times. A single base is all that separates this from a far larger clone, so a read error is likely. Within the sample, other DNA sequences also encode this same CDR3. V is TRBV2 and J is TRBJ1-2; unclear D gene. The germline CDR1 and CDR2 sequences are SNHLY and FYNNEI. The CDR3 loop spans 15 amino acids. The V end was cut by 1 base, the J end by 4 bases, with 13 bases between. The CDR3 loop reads CASSEGRRVRYGYTF. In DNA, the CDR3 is TGTGCCAGCAGTGAAGGCAGGAGGGTGCGCTATGGCTACACCTTC.

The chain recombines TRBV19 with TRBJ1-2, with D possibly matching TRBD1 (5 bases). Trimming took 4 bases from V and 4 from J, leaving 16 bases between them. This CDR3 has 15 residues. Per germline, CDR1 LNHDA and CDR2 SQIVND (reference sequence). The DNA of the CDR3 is TGTGCCAGTAGTAACGGGGCCGGTGGAGGCTATGGCTACACCTTC. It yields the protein CASSNGAGGGYGYTF.